The TCR beta chain described here comes from a study of beta chain features in type 1 diabetes. Study findings and constraints: TCRB CDR3s were moderately but significantly shorter in Type 1 diabetes patients in all four CD4+ subsets.

Germline loops: CDR1 SNHLY, CDR2 FYNNEI. Trimming took off 2 bases at V and 0 bases at J, with 8 bases between the two ends. The CDR3 consists of 14 residues. Expressed TCRB transcripts got sequenced, as all isolated RNA was reverse transcribed. TCRdb's copy holds only in-frame clones and misses some; the assay was immunoSEQ multiplex PCR. Of 500,000 to 850,000 clones listed, over 12% are singletons. As concerns this clone: Its antigen is not known.

The chain recombines TRBV2 with TRBJ2-7, with unresolved D. The source is a man younger than 35 with type 1 diabetes. The material sequenced was naive CD4+ T cells from blood. DNA for the CDR3: TGTGCCAGCAGTGAAAGGTGGGACTCCTACGAGCAGTACTTC. Encoded protein: CASSERWDSYEQYF.